Listed below are T cell receptor beta chains from one sample, sequenced in a study of blood T cell repertoires in COVID-19. Clones were read by immunoSEQ multiplex PCR, and TCRdb kept only the in-frame ones, dropping some. In the table there are under 300,000 clones, around 81% of which are singletons. The source material was PBMCs or T cells enriched from blood (not recorded which). These receptors were obtained from a man in his forties or fifties who had recovered from COVID-19. CDR3s include the opening cysteine and the closing phenylalanine or tryptophan. Each record gives: J gene, D gene, clone size, V gene, CDR3 DNA, CDR3 protein. A D gene is named only where the DNA matches it firmly. Size is omitted from some rows. Given values are once, few, many or a class for expanded clones.

J: TRBJ1-2; D: TRBD1; size: NA; V: TRBV9; DNA: TGTGCCAGCAGCGCAAGGGGACAGGGAGTTGGCTACACCTTC; CDR3: CASSARGQGVGYTF
J: TRBJ1-5; D: NA; size: few; V: TRBV7-8; DNA: TGTGCCAGCAGCTTAGCACATTATCAGCCCCAGCATTTT; CDR3: CASSLAHYQPQHF
J: TRBJ2-2; D: NA; size: NA; V: TRBV14; DNA: TGTGCCAGCAGCCAACTACGAAACACCGGGGAGCTGTTTTTT; CDR3: CASSQLRNTGELFF
J: TRBJ2-1; D: NA; size: NA; V: TRBV4-2; DNA: TGTGCCAGCAGCCAAGAGCCGCGGAGGGATGAGCAGTTCTTC; CDR3: CASSQEPRRDEQFF
J: TRBJ2-3; D: TRBD1; size: NA; V: TRBV19; DNA: TGTGCCAGTAAGAGACAGGGGGGAGATACGCAGTATTTT; CDR3: CASKRQGGDTQYF
J: TRBJ2-3; D: NA; size: NA; V: TRBV4-2; DNA: TGTGCCAGCAGCCAAGATTCAACAGGGCTGCAAGCTACGCAGTATTTT; CDR3: CASSQDSTGLQATQYF
J: TRBJ2-5; D: NA; size: NA; V: TRBV7-8; DNA: TGTGCCAGCAGCTTCGCCCAGGGCGAGACCCAGTACTTC; CDR3: CASSFAQGETQYF
J: TRBJ2-1; D: TRBD2; size: NA; V: TRBV18; DNA: TGTGCCAGCTCACCGGGGTCTAGCGGAAACAATGAGCAGTTCTTC; CDR3: CASSPGSSGNNEQFF
J: TRBJ1-5; D: NA; size: NA; V: TRBV11-2; DNA: TGTGCCAGCAGCTTAGGAACCGGGACATCGATTAGCAATCAGCCCCAGCATTTT; CDR3: CASSLGTGTSISNQPQHF
J: TRBJ2-7; D: NA; size: NA; V: TRBV7-2; DNA: TGTGCCAGCGCCTCGCCGGCGGGAATCGCCTACGAGCAGTACTTC; CDR3: CASASPAGIAYEQYF
J: TRBJ2-1; D: TRBD2; size: NA; V: TRBV19; DNA: TGTGCCAGTGCGAAAGGGCGACTAGCGGGAGTTTCGTACAATGAGCAGTTCTTC; CDR3: CASAKGRLAGVSYNEQFF
J: TRBJ2-1; D: TRBD1; size: NA; V: TRBV25-1; DNA: TGTGCCAGCAGCCCGGACAGGGGCCCCCACAATGAGCAGTTCTTC; CDR3: CASSPDRGPHNEQFF
J: TRBJ2-7; D: NA; size: once; V: TRBV7-9; DNA: TGTGCCAGCAGCCAGTGGGGGACATCCTACGAGCAGTACTTC; CDR3: CASSQWGTSYEQYF
J: TRBJ1-1; D: TRBD1; size: NA; V: TRBV5-1; DNA: TGCGCCAGCAGCCTACGACAGGGTTCGGGGACTGAAGCTTTCTTT; CDR3: CASSLRQGSGTEAFF
J: TRBJ2-7; D: TRBD1; size: once; V: TRBV28; DNA: TGTGCCAGCAGTTTTGGTGGGACAGGGATCTACGAGCAGTACTTC; CDR3: CASSFGGTGIYEQYF
J: TRBJ1-5; D: NA; size: NA; V: TRBV24-1; DNA: TGTGCCACCAGTGATTTGAACTTTACTCGCAATCAGCCCCAGCATTTT; CDR3: CATSDLNFTRNQPQHF
J: TRBJ1-4; D: TRBD1; size: NA; V: TRBV30; DNA: TGTGCCTGGAGGGAGGCGACAGGGGTTAGAGAAAAACTGTTTTTT; CDR3: CAWREATGVREKLFF
J: TRBJ2-3; D: NA; size: NA; V: TRBV11-3; DNA: TGTGCCAGCAGCTTAAGGGTCAAGCGGGTTTATGAGGATACGCAGTATTTT; CDR3: CASSLRVKRVYEDTQYF
J: TRBJ2-3; D: TRBD2; size: NA; V: TRBV5-4; DNA: TGTGCCAGCAGCCTAGGACTAGCGGGTCTCACAGATACGCAGTATTTT; CDR3: CASSLGLAGLTDTQYF
J: TRBJ1-2; D: TRBD1; size: NA; V: TRBV19; DNA: TGTGCCAGTAGTATAGATGCAGGGGGTTGGGCTGGCTACACCTTC; CDR3: CASSIDAGGWAGYTF
J: TRBJ1-6; D: NA; size: few; V: TRBV7-9; DNA: TGTGCCAGCAGCTTAGTTCTCTATAATTCACCCCTCCACTTT; CDR3: CASSLVLYNSPLHF
J: TRBJ2-7; D: NA; size: NA; V: TRBV25-1; DNA: TGTGCCAGCAGTGAGACACCCTACGAGCAGTACTTC; CDR3: CASSETPYEQYF
J: TRBJ1-1; D: TRBD1; size: NA; V: TRBV24-1; DNA: TGTGCCACCCGGGGGACAGGGCGGACTGAAGCTTTCTTT; CDR3: CATRGTGRTEAFF
J: TRBJ2-3; D: TRBD1; size: few; V: TRBV24-1; DNA: TGTGCCACCAGTGATCAACCGGGACAGCGACCTAGCACAGATACGCAGTATTTT; CDR3: CATSDQPGQRPSTDTQYF
J: TRBJ2-7; D: NA; size: NA; V: TRBV14; DNA: TGTGCCAGCAGCCAGTCTCTCGGGAGCCGGGCCGAGCAGTACTTC; CDR3: CASSQSLGSRAEQYF
J: TRBJ2-5; D: TRBD1; size: once; V: TRBV19; DNA: TGTGCCAGTAGTACTCCGGGACAGGGGATTGGAGAGACCCAGTACTTC; CDR3: CASSTPGQGIGETQYF
J: TRBJ1-2; D: NA; size: NA; V: TRBV3-1/TRBV3-2; DNA: TGTGCCAGCAGCCAACTTACTACCGGTAGTGCTATAGGCTACACCTTC; CDR3: CASSQLTTGSAIGYTF
J: TRBJ1-6; D: TRBD1; size: NA; V: TRBV19; DNA: TGTGCCAGTAGGGGGACGGACAGGCCTTATAATTCACCCCTCCACTTT; CDR3: CASRGTDRPYNSPLHF